This T cell receptor (beta chain) was recovered during a study of regulatory T cells in long-lasting Graves disease. For the study at large: Newly diagnosed Graves' patients had under 3 months of antithyroid drugs. Study-level results: Persistent disease was associated with favored TRBV28 usage and with favored use of TRBJ1-2 and TRBJ2-5.

This clonotype has a count of ten or more. Its antigen remains unidentified. For TCR beta, libraries came from iRepertoire HTBI primers and Arm-PCR of CDR3 regions. TCRdb reanalysed the multiplex PCR reads using MiXCR and keeps one entry per CDR3 protein. Found here are 450,000 to 700,000 distinct CDR3 sequences, around an eighth of them singletons; the top ten hold roughly 9.7%. The CDR3 is 15 amino acids. V lost 3 bases, J lost 4 bases, and 3 bases stayed unmatched. Germline V gene sequence: CDR1 SGHAT, CDR2 FQNNGV. The time point denotes: newly diagnosed GD, antithyroid drugs for less than 3 months. PBMC RNA served as the TCR library source. These data were also filed under a second study, of T cells in Graves' hyperthyroidism and ophthalmopathy. From that paper: Graves' hyperthyroidism showing no ophthalmopathy progression within 18 months was considered stable. The HTBI primer set served for first-round RT-PCR of the TCR CDR3.

The TCR was taken from a man under 40 with Graves disease. The chain combines TRBV11-2 with TRBJ2-3; 11 positions match TRBD2. The sequencing here drew on peripheral blood mononuclear cells (PBMCs), taken at new diagnosis, from a patient treated with antithyroid drugs. The DNA of the CDR3 is TGTGCCAGCAGCTTTATAGCGGGAGGGTCAGATACGCAGTATTTT. It codes for CASSFIAGGSDTQYF.